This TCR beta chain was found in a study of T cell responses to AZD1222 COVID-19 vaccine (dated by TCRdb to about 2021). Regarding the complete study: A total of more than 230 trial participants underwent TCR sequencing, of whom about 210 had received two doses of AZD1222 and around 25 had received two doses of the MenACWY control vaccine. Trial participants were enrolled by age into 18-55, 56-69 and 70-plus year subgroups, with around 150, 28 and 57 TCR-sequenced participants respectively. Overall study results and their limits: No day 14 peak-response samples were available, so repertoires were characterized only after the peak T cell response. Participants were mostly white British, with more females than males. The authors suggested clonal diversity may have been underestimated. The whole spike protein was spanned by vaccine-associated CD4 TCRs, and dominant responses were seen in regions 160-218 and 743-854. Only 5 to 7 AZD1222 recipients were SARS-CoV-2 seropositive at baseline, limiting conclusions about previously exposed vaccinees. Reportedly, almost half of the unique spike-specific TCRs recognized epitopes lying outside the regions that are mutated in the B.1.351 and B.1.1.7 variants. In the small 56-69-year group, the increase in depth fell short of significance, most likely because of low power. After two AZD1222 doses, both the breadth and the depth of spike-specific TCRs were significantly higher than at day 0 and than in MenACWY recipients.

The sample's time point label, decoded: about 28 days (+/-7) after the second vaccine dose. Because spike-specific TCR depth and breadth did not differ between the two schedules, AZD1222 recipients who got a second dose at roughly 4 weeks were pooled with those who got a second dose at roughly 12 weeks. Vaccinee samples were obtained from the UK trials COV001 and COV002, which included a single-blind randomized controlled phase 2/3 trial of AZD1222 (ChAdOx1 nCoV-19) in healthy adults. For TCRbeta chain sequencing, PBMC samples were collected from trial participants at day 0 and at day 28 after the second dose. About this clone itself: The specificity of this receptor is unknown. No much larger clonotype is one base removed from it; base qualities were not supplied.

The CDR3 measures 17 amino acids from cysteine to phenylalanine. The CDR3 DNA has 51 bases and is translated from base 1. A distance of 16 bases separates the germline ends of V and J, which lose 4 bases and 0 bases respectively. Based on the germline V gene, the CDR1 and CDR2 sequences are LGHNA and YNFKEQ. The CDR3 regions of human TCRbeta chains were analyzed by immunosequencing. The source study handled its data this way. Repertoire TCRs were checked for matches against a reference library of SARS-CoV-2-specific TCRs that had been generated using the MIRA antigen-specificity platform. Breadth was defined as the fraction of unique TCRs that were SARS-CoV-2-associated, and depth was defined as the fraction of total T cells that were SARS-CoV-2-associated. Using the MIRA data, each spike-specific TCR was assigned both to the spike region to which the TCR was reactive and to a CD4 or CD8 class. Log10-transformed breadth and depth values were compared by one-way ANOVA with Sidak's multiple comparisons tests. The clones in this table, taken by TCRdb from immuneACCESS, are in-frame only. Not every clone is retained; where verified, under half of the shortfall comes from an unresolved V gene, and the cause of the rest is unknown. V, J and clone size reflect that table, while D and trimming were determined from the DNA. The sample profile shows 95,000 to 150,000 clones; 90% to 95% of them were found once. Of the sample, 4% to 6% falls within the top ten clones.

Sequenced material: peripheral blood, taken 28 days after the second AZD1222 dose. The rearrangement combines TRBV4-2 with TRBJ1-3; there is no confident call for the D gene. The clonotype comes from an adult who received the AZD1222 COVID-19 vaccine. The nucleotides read TGTGCCAGCAGCCTTATTGAGGTAACGGGCTCTGGAAACACCATATATTTT. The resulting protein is CASSLIEVTGSGNTIYF.